Reported below is one T cell receptor beta chain. The antigen remains undetermined. Clones were read by immunoSEQ multiplex PCR, and TCRdb kept only the in-frame ones, dropping some. Of around 120,000 clones listed, about 89% are singletons. The sample comes from a study of T cell responses to AZD1222 COVID-19 vaccine. For the study at large: Researchers grouped second doses given at about 4 or about 12 weeks into one pool.

Points from the study as a whole: Two doses of AZD1222 preceded a rise in Spike-specific TCR breadth and depth. White British donors predominated, females outnumbered males, and clonal diversity was possibly underestimated. Targets within unmutated variant regions were reportedly found for nearly half of spike-specific TCRs.

The CDR3 runs to 14 residues. The ends were cut back, 0 bases at V and 2 bases at J, with 8 bases in the middle. Looked up from germline, CDR1 is MNHNY and CDR2 is SVGAGI (reference sequence). The genes are TRBV6-6 and TRBJ2-7; D uncertain. The receptor's source is an adult in good health. The material was peripheral blood, obtained on day 0 of AZD1222 vaccination. CDR3 region: CASSYSGSPYEQYF. Written as DNA, the CDR3 is TGTGCCAGCAGTTACTCGGGCAGTCCCTACGAGCAGTACTTC.